The following is a T cell receptor beta chain sequence with its context. Clones were read by immunoSEQ multiplex PCR, and TCRdb kept only the in-frame ones, dropping some. Of about 15,000 clones in the sample, 65% to 75% were seen once. This record belongs to a study of tumor-infiltrating lymphocytes in localized non-small cell lung cancer. Trimming took off 7 bases at V and 6 bases at J, with 8 bases between the two ends. Germline V lookup: CDR1 SEHNR, CDR2 FQNEAQ (reference sequence). The CDR3 runs to 11 residues. This chain connects TRBV7-9 to TRBJ2-3; unclear D gene. This sequence was found in a human donor with non-small cell lung cancer. The sample was lung tumor tissue. The CDR3 DNA follows: TGTGCCAGCACCTCCGGGGATACGCAGTATTTT. Protein product: CASTSGDTQYF.